The 27 T cell receptor beta chains presented below share a single source sample, sequenced in a study of blood T cells in healthy people across ages. Using a J-beta primer mix together with a sample-barcoded 5' primer, a second PCR was run for 7 to 11 cycles. A single record per CDR3 protein comes from TCRdb applying MiXCR to the 5' RACE reads. The profile shows hundreds of thousands of distinct CDR3 sequences, roughly half of them singletons. The sequenced sample was blood. These receptor sequences come from a man in his 60s in good health.

The chain has TRBV3-1 and TRBJ2-7, with D maybe TRBD2 (6 bases). From germline, CDR1 is LGHDT and CDR2 YNNKEL (reference sequence). CDR3 length: 15 amino acids. V lost 0 bases and J lost 0, with 9 bases in between. Here the CDR3 DNA reads TGTGCCAGCAGCCAAGATCCTAGCGCCTCCTACGAGCAGTACTTC. Translating it yields CASSQDPSASYEQYF.

The chain has TRBV28 and TRBJ2-1; TRBD2 matches at 16 bases. CDR3 length: 22 residues. Germline assignment: CDR1 MDHEN and CDR2 SYDVKM. Trimming took 3 bases from V and 0 from J; bases not matched to a gene: 14. CDR3 residues: CASSFSAGTSGRASFSYNEQFF. Written as DNA, the CDR3 is TGTGCCAGCAGTTTCTCGGCCGGGACTAGCGGGAGGGCCTCATTCTCCTACAATGAGCAGTTCTTC. Complete variable domain (other parts from reference TRBV28 and TRBJ2-1): DVKVTQSSRYLVKRTGEKVFLECVQDMDHENMFWYRQDPGLGLRLIYFSYDVKMKEKGDIPEGYSVSREKKERFSLILESASTNQTSMYLCASSFSAGTSGRASFSYNEQFFGPGTRLTVL.

This clonotype occurred many times. The V and J genes are TRBV9 and TRBJ2-5, with D possibly matching TRBD2 (6 bases). The CDR3 spans 14 residues. Per germline, CDR1 SGDLS and CDR2 YYNGEE. V lost 4 bases and J 5 bases, leaving 15 bases between the germline ends. The CDR3, as DNA: TGTGCCAGCAGCCGCTTGGAGGGGAAGGAGACCCAGTACTTC. It codes for CASSRLEGKETQYF.

The V and J genes are TRBV6-1 and TRBJ2-3; 13 bases are shared with TRBD2. With V trimmed by 3 bases and J by 0 bases, 3 bases remained unmatched. CDR3 size: 17 residues. In germline, CDR1 is MNHNS, CDR2 SASEGT. The CDR3 loop is CASSEGLAGSSTDTQYF. CDR3 bases: TGTGCCAGCAGTGAGGGACTAGCGGGATCTAGCACAGATACGCAGTATTTT.

This clonotype was counted between two and nine times. The CDR3 loop is CSARDPREGPYNEQFF. The DNA for the CDR3 is TGCAGTGCTAGAGATCCCCGGGAGGGTCCGTACAATGAGCAGTTCTTC. This chain uses TRBV20-1 with TRBJ2-1; 8 nucleotides line up with TRBD2. This CDR3 is 16 amino acids long. CDR1 is DFQATT and CDR2 is SNEGSKA in the germline V gene (reference sequence). Trimming cost V 0 bases and J 4 bases; bases outside gene matches: 8.

This clonotype has ten or more counts. This chain joins TRBV5-4 and TRBJ2-1; 9 positions match TRBD2. CDR1 is SGHNT and CDR2 is YYREEE in the germline V gene (reference sequence). With 5 bases clipped from V and 7 bases from J, the junction kept 13 bases outside the gene matches. This CDR3 has 16 amino acids. The CDR3 DNA sequence: TGTGCCAGCAGTATGGGCGGGAGGGCCGGTGGGAATGAGCAGTTCTTC. As protein: CASSMGGRAGGNEQFF.

This clonotype appeared a few times. This chain's CDR3 is CASSLALDSTQYF. CDR3 nucleotides: TGTGCCAGCAGCTTAGCGCTCGATAGTACGCAGTATTTT. The chain recombines TRBV7-2 with TRBJ2-3; no firm D call. Trimming stripped 0 bases from V and 8 bases from J, with 9 bases between. Germline CDR1 and CDR2: SGHTA and FQGNSA. This CDR3 is built from 13 residues.

There are a few counts of this clonotype. This sequence joins TRBV11-2 and TRBJ2-4; D is possibly TRBD2 (6 bases). The DNA matches TRBJ2-7 better at its end, which makes the J call doubtful. The germline V gene encodes CDR1 SGHAT and CDR2 FQNNGV. This CDR3 is built from 15 residues. The CDR3 reads CASSLARGSAYEQYF. CDR3 nucleotide sequence: TGTGCCAGCAGCTTAGCACGGGGGAGCGCCTACGAGCAGTACTTC.

V and J are TRBV5-1 and TRBJ2-2; the match to TRBD2 covers 9 bases. This CDR3 is built from 14 residues. V shed 5 bases, J shed 7 bases, and the junction held 6 bases outside the gene matches. The germline gives CDR1 SGHRS, CDR2 YFSETQ. For the CDR3, the DNA is TGCGCCAGCAGGTGGACTAGCGCGAACGGGGAGCTGTTTTTT. Translation gives CASRWTSANGELFF.

This clonotype occurred a few times. In nucleotides, the CDR3 is TGTGCCAGCAGTTTACCCAACAGGGGTCGGGAGACCCAGTACTTC. This gives the protein CASSLPNRGRETQYF. The V call is TRBV12-3 or TRBV12-4, the J call TRBJ2-5; 7 bases are shared with TRBD1. J was trimmed by 5 bases and V by 2 bases; bases with no gene match: 8. This CDR3 is 15 amino acids long.

This chain joins TRBV29-1 and TRBJ2-3; a possible D gene is TRBD2 (6 bases). This CDR3 is 15 amino acids long. The germline V gene encodes CDR1 SQVTM and CDR2 ANQGSEA. Trimming cost V 6 bases and J 2 bases, with 18 bases left between them. CDR3 sequence: CSVSWSGGNTDTQYF. In nucleotides, the CDR3 is TGCAGCGTCTCCTGGAGTGGCGGGAACACAGATACGCAGTATTTT.

V and J are TRBV6-5 and TRBJ2-3, with 10 bases that match TRBD2. Germline CDR1 and CDR2: MNHEY and SVGAGI. The trim removed 5 bases at V and 5 bases at J, leaving 7 bases unmatched. The CDR3 covers 15 residues. The CDR3 reads CASSQLAGREDTQYF. CDR3 DNA: TGTGCCAGCAGTCAACTAGCGGGAAGGGAAGATACGCAGTATTTT.

V and J are TRBV20-1 and TRBJ2-7; D uncertain. This CDR3 contains 14 residues. The germline gives CDR1 DFQATT, CDR2 SNEGSKA (reference sequence). Trimming pared 0 bases from V and 0 bases from J, leaving 9 bases between. The CDR3 region is CSARDRGISYEQYF. The CDR3 region has the DNA TGCAGTGCTAGAGATAGAGGAATCTCCTACGAGCAGTACTTC.

This clonotype was counted once. The CDR3 sequence: CASCSASGSNEQFF. CDR3 nucleotide sequence: TGTGCCAGCTGCTCGGCTAGCGGGAGTAATGAGCAGTTCTTC. The V call is TRBV7-2, the J call TRBJ2-1; 10 bases are shared with TRBD2. Losses at the gene ends were 8 bases for V and 7 bases for J; bases not matched to a gene: 8. The CDR3 is 14 amino acids. Germline values: CDR1 SGHTA, CDR2 FQGNSA.

The V call is TRBV5-6, the J call TRBJ1-2, with D hard to call. Trimming cost V 4 bases and J 7 bases, with 14 bases left between them. Germline assignment: CDR1 SGHDT and CDR2 YYEEEE. CDR3 length: 13 amino acids. CDR3 nucleotides: TGTGCCAGCAGCACTACCAGACGGGGTGGCTACACCTTC. Translating it yields CASSTTRRGGYTF.

The chain links TRBV27 to TRBJ2-7; TRBD1 agrees at 7 bases. The V and J ends lost 5 bases and 7 bases, in that order; junction bases with no gene match: 11. The CDR3 is 14 amino acids. CDR1 is MNHEY and CDR2 is SMNVEV in the germline V gene (reference sequence). CDR3 in amino acids: CASSPGQRPREQYF. CDR3 sequence (DNA): TGTGCCAGCAGTCCGGGACAGCGGCCCCGAGAGCAGTACTTC.

The V call is TRBV7-9, the J call TRBJ2-5; TRBD1 matches 7 bases. The CDR3 sequence is 15 residues long. CDR1 and CDR2 (germline): SEHNR, FQNEAQ (reference sequence). V lost 5 bases to trimming and J lost 3 bases; unmatched junction nucleotides: 9. The CDR3 DNA sequence: TGTGCCAGCAGCGCGCCGGGACAGCCCGAAGAGACCCAGTACTTC. As protein: CASSAPGQPEETQYF.

The chain recombines TRBV20-1 with TRBJ2-5; D is unclear. V gave up 8 bases and J gave up 4 bases, with 14 bases separating them. This CDR3 is built from 12 residues. CDR1 DFQATT and CDR2 SNEGSKA come from the germline V gene (reference sequence). Here the CDR3 DNA reads TGCAGTCGCGAACACGTCCTAGAGACCCAGTACTTC. It codes for CSREHVLETQYF.

V gene TRBV3-1 combines with J gene TRBJ2-7, with TRBD2 matching over 7 bases. Germline V gene sequence: CDR1 LGHDT, CDR2 YNNKEL (reference sequence). The CDR3 extends over 15 amino acids. V shed 4 bases and J 6 bases; nucleotides not matched to a gene: 12. CDR3 residues: CASSPTRDYAGEQYF. Written as DNA, the CDR3 is TGTGCCAGCAGCCCCACTCGGGACTACGCGGGCGAGCAGTACTTC.

Only one count was recorded for this clonotype. The V call is TRBV4-1, the J call TRBJ2-4; D gene uncertain. The CDR3 contains 16 residues. V was cut by 0 bases and J by 0 bases, with 9 bases left in between. Germline CDR1 MGHRA, CDR2 YSYEKL. DNA for the CDR3: TGCGCCAGCAGCCAAGAACACCTACTAGCCAAAAACATTCAGTACTTC. Translated: CASSQEHLLAKNIQYF.

This clonotype was found many times. The rearrangement joins TRBV12-3 or TRBV12-4 to TRBJ2-1; D might be TRBD2 (7 bases). The V end was cut by 5 bases, the J end by 5 bases, with 19 bases between. The CDR3 sequence is 16 residues long. CDR3 residues: CASSETGSGRHNEQFF. The DNA of the CDR3 is TGTGCCAGCAGTGAAACAGGGTCCGGGAGGCACAATGAGCAGTTCTTC.

The J gene is TRBJ2-1, the V gene TRBV20-1; D call uncertain. Germline V gene sequence: CDR1 DFQATT, CDR2 SNEGSKA (reference sequence). The CDR3 has 11 residues. Between the trimmed V and J ends, which lost 3 bases and 9 bases, there was a span of 9 bases. CDR3 nucleotide sequence: TGCAGTGCTAGCAGCGAAGCTGAGCAGTTCTTC. It translates to CSASSEAEQFF.

The gene calls are TRBV11-1 and TRBJ2-1; D tentatively reads TRBD1 or TRBD2 (5 bases each). The CDR3 runs 16 residues. From germline, CDR1 is SGHAT and CDR2 FQDESV (reference sequence). V lost 5 bases and J 0 bases, leaving 14 bases between the germline ends. The CDR3 coding sequence is TGTGCCAGCAGCCCACGGGGCTCTAGCTCCTACAATGAGCAGTTCTTC. Amino acid sequence: CASSPRGSSSYNEQFF.

The chain uses TRBV7-2 and TRBJ2-5, with a weak D call TRBD2 (5 bases). CDR3 length: 14 amino acids. Trimming removed 2 bases at V and 5 bases at J, with 12 bases between. The germline gives CDR1 SGHTA, CDR2 FQGNSA. CDR3 nucleotides: TGTGCCAGCAGCTTAAATCGGAGGTCGGAGACCCAGTACTTC. Translated, it gives CASSLNRRSETQYF.

This clonotype was picked up many times. The V call is TRBV11-2, the J call TRBJ2-5; D not resolved. This CDR3 is 14 amino acids long. The germline V gene has CDR1 SGHAT and CDR2 FQNNGV. Trimming stripped 3 bases from V and 5 bases from J, with 13 bases between. In DNA form, the CDR3 reads TGTGCCAGCAGCTTTTCTCGGCGGCGGGAGACCCAGTACTTC. It is translated as CASSFSRRRETQYF. Complete variable domain (other parts from reference TRBV11-2 and TRBJ2-5): EAGVAQSPRYKIIEKRQSVAFWCNPISGHATLYWYQQILGQGPKLLIQFQNNGVVDDSQLPKDRFSAERLKGVDSTLKIQPAKLEDSAVYLCASSFSRRRETQYFGPGTRLLVL.

The sample holds a few counts of this clonotype. This chain links TRBV29-1 with TRBJ2-5; D unclear. Near its end, the DNA agrees better with TRBJ2-7, so the J call may be wrong. From germline, CDR1 is SQVTM and CDR2 ANQGSEA. The CDR3 has 12 amino acids. The CDR3 DNA follows: TGCAGCGTTAGTTGGGGTCCCTACGAGCAGTACTTC. It is translated as CSVSWGPYEQYF.

The chain combines TRBV7-2 with TRBJ2-7; D possibly corresponds to TRBD1 (6 bases). The length of the CDR3 is 15 residues. Germline values: CDR1 SGHTA, CDR2 FQGNSA. Trimming shortened V by 3 bases and J by 1 base, and 13 bases separated the two germline ends. The CDR3 here is CASSFPGGPSYEQYF. In DNA form, the CDR3 reads TGTGCCAGCAGCTTCCCTGGGGGCCCGTCCTACGAGCAGTACTTC.